These T cell receptor beta chains were read from a single sample in a study of regulatory T cells in long-lasting Graves disease. TCRdb redid the calling of the multiplex PCR reads with MiXCR, one entry per CDR3 protein. The table includes around 400,000 distinct CDR3 sequences, around 16% detected once. These data were also filed under a second study, of T cells in Graves' hyperthyroidism and ophthalmopathy.

The sequencing here drew on peripheral blood mononuclear cells (PBMCs), taken at new diagnosis, from a patient treated with antithyroid drugs. Receptor source: a woman aged 35 to 49 with Graves disease. CDR3s leave out the opening cysteine and the closing phenylalanine or tryptophan.

CDR3	V	J
ASSLSKARITDTQY	TRBV27	TRBJ2-3
ASSPWGADEQF	TRBV7-9	TRBJ2-1
ASSLGAGNHEQY	TRBV5-1	TRBJ2-7
ASSVAAGTGVETQY	TRBV9	TRBJ2-5
ASSPGNRVTEAF	TRBV5-1	TRBJ1-1
ASSFGTSGSRNNEQF	TRBV5-1	TRBJ2-1
ASTRLLAGYEQY	TRBV28	TRBJ2-7
ASSFAPGQGNYGYT	TRBV3-1	TRBJ1-2
ASRITGGSNTGELF	TRBV27	TRBJ2-2
ASSLGRVGLEEQF	TRBV11-3	TRBJ2-1
ASSPDGKGYNEQF	TRBV9	TRBJ2-1
ASSLVLDNEQF	TRBV13	TRBJ2-1
ASSPGTSGRSDEQY	TRBV11-3	TRBJ2-7
ASSEGTTNTGELF	TRBV2	TRBJ2-2
ASSVRSREVSNEQF	TRBV7-8	-
ASSQDFGYT	TRBV3-1	TRBJ1-2
SVGTTGNTEAF	TRBV29-1	TRBJ1-1
ASSLQSGRDTEAF	TRBV18	TRBJ1-1
ASSYSGSTYEQY	TRBV6-6	TRBJ2-7
ASSNTDRPGGYT	TRBV2	TRBJ1-2
ASSENLQTGEAYGYT	TRBV6-1	TRBJ1-2
ASSLRQIYGYT	TRBV28	TRBJ1-2
ASSGLAGGRGELF	TRBV4-1	TRBJ2-2
ASAWGSYGYT	TRBV19	TRBJ1-2
AQYLAGGVDEQY	TRBV6-1	TRBJ2-7
ASSQFLASSYNEQF	TRBV3-1	TRBJ2-1